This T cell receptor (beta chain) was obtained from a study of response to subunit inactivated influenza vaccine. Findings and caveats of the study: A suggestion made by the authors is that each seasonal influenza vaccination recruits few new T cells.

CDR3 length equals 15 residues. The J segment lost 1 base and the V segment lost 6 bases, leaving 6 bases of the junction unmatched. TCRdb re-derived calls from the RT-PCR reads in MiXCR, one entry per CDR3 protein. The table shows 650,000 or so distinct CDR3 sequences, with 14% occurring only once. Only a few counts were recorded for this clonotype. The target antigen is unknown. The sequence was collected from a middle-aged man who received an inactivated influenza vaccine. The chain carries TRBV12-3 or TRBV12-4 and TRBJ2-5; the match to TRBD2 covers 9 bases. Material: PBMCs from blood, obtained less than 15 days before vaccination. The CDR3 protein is CASRLAGGTQETQYF. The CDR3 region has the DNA TGTGCCAGCAGACTAGCGGGCGGAACCCAAGAGACCCAGTACTTC.